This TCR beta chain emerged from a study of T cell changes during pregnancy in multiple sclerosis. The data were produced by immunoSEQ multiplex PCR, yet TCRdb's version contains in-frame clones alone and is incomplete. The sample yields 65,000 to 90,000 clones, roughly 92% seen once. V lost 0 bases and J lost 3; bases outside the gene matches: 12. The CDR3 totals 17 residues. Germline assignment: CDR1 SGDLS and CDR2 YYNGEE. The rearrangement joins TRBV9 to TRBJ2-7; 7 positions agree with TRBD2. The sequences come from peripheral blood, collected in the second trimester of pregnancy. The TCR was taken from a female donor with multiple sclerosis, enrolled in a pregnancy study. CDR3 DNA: TGTGCCAGCAGCGTAGACCCATCTAGCGGCGTACTCTACGAGCAGTACTTC. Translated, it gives CASSVDPSSGVLYEQYF.